This TCR beta chain was sequenced in a study of T cells in Graves' hyperthyroidism and ophthalmopathy. This clonotype has ten or more counts. Amplified TCR beta CDR3 regions came from RNA transcripts. Carried out on the TCR CDR3, a first-round RT-PCR used the HTBI primer set. TCRdb reprocessed the multiplex PCR reads via MiXCR and lists one record per CDR3 protein. The sample carries 300,000 to 400,000 distinct CDR3 sequences, under 15% recorded once. The sequencing sample was made of blood. The sequence derives from a woman between 18 and 29 years old with Graves' hyperthyroidism.

Here the CDR3 DNA reads TGTGCCAGCTTAATTACAGGTTCGGCTGGCTACACCTTC. This codes for CASLITGSAGYTF. J is TRBJ1-2 and V is TRBV2; tentatively, D is TRBD1 (5 bases). The germline V gene has CDR1 SNHLY and CDR2 FYNNEI. V was shortened by 8 bases and J by 7 bases, with 17 bases between the two germline ends. The CDR3 runs to 13 residues.